The clone carrying this TCR beta chain has only one observation. Its antigen is still unknown. After removal of 4 bases from V and 6 bases from J, the junction contained 5 bases not matched to a gene. The germline gives CDR1 SEHNR, CDR2 FQNEAQ (reference sequence). This CDR3 contains 14 residues. The PCR had 60 Vbeta and 13 Jbeta primers. Study processing details: As a later analysis found, there were 70 million to 90 million unique TCR beta chains, of which some 10 million were shared. Using immunoSEQ multiplex PCR, the repertoire was profiled, and TCRdb retains in-frame clones only, with some absent. The DNA gave D and trimming, while V, J and clone size come from that table. The repertoire has around 170,000 clones, about 80% of them found once; the top ten carry over 2.5%. The data belong to a study of cytomegalovirus exposure and HLA in healthy donors. Across the whole study: A prior study identified over 100 million unique TCR beta sequences from about 200 million T cells. Study conclusions and caveats: Most of the CMV-associated TCR beta chains (in a later analysis) appeared to be HLA-restricted.

The rearrangement links TRBV7-9 to TRBJ2-2, with 7 bases matching TRBD1. The clonotype originates from a woman in her forties or fifties in good health and CMV-seropositive. The sequenced sample consisted of PBMCs. Written as DNA, the CDR3 is TGTGCCAGCAGCTCGGGACAGTCTGCCGGGGAGCTGTTTTTT. It encodes CASSSGQSAGELFF.